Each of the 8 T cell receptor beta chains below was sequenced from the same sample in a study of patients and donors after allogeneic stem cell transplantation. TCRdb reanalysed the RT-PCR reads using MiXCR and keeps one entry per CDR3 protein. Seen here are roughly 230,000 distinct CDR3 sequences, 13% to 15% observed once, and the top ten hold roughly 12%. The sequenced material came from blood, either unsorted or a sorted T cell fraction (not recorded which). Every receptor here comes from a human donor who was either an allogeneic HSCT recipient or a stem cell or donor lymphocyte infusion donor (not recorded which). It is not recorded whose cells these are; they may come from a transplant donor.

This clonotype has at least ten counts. Written as DNA, the CDR3 is TGTGCCAGCAGTCAAAAGCAGGGGTTGGGCACTGAAGCTTTCTTT. It yields the protein CASSQKQGLGTEAFF. The V call is TRBV6-1, the J call TRBJ1-1, with D possibly TRBD1 on 6 matching bases. This CDR3 has 15 residues. The V gene lost 5 bases and the J gene lost 4 bases, with 17 bases spanning the gap. CDR1 is MNHNS, CDR2 SASEGT, per germline.

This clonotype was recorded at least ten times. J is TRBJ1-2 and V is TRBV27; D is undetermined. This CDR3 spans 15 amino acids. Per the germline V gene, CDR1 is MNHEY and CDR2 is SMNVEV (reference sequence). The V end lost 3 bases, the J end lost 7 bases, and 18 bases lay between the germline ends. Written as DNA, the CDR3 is TGTGCCAGCAGTTTCCAGACTTTTTCTCCGGGTGGCTACACCTTC. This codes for CASSFQTFSPGGYTF.

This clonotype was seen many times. DNA for the CDR3: TGTGCCACCAGTGTGACAGCAAAGAATTCACCCCTCCACTTT. This codes for CATSVTAKNSPLHF. The chain couples TRBV24-1 to TRBJ1-6, with D possibly matching TRBD1 (5 bases). Germline CDR1 KGHDR, CDR2 SFDVKD. The ends were cut back, 5 bases at V and 7 bases at J, with 11 bases in the middle. This CDR3 is 14 amino acids long.

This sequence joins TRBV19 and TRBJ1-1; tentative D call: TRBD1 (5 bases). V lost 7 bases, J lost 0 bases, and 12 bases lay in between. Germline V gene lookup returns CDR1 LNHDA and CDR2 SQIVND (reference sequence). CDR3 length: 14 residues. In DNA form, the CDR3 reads TGTGCCAGTACTTTCCAGGGCGTGAACACTGAAGCTTTCTTT. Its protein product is CASTFQGVNTEAFF. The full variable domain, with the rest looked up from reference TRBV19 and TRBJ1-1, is DGGITQSPKYLFRKEGQNVTLSCEQNLNHDAMYWYRQDPGQGLRLIYYSQIVNDFQKGDIAEGYSVSREKKESFPLTVTSAQKNPTAFYLCASTFQGVNTEAFFGQGTRLTVV.

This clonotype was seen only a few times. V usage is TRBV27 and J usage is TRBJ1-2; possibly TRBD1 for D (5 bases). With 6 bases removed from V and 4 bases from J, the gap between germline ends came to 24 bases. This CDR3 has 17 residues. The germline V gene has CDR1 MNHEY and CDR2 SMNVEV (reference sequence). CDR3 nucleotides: TGTGCCAGCAGCCGATCATCCGGGACCCGAATCAGCTATGGCTACACCTTC. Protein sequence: CASSRSSGTRISYGYTF.

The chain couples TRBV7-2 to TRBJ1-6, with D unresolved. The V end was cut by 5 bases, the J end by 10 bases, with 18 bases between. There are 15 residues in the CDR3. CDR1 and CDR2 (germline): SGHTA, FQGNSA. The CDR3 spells CASSVSPGRVSPLHF. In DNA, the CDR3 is TGTGCCAGCAGCGTATCTCCGGGTAGAGTCTCACCCCTCCACTTT.

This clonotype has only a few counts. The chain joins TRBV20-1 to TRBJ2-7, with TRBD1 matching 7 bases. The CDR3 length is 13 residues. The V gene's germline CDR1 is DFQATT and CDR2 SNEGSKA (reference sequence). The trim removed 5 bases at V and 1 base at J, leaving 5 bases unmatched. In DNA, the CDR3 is TGCAGTGCTGACCGGGACAGATCCTACGAGCAGTACTTC. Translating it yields CSADRDRSYEQYF.

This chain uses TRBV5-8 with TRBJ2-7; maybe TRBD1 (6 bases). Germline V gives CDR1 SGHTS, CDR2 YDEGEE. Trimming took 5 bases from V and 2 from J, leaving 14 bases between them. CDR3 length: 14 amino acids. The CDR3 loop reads CASSVIQGPYEQYF. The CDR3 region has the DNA TGTGCCAGCAGTGTAATACAGGGACCCTACGAGCAGTACTTC. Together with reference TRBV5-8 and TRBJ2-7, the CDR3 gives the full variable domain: EAGVTQSPTHLIKTRGQQATLRCSPISGHTSVYWYQQALGLGLQFLLWYDEGEERNRGNFPPRFSGRQFPNYSSELNVNALELEDSALYLCASSVIQGPYEQYFGPGTRLTVT.